Listed here are 18 T cell receptor beta chains from one sample, sequenced in a study of blood T cell repertoires in COVID-19. Libraries were prepared by immunoSEQ multiplex PCR; TCRdb keeps only in-frame clonotypes and omits some of them. The sample contains 150,000 to 200,000 clones, about four fifths of which appear only once. Input material: peripheral blood. These receptors were collected from a man between 60 and 70 years old with active or convalescent COVID-19.

This clone was detected only once. The rearrangement uses TRBV7-2 and TRBJ1-4, with D perhaps TRBD1 (5 bases). The V gene's germline CDR1 is SGHTA and CDR2 FQGNSA. Trimming pared 5 bases from V and 3 bases from J, leaving 19 bases between. The CDR3 covers 17 residues. For the CDR3, the DNA is TGTGCCAGCAGCCCTCGGGTGGGGGGGGTCTCTAATGAAAAACTGTTTTTT. Translation: CASSPRVGGVSNEKLFF.

The chain has TRBV18 and TRBJ1-1; 8 bases are a match to TRBD1. CDR1 and CDR2 (germline): KGHSH, LQKENI. Germline trimming cut 3 bases from V and 4 bases from J; bases unmatched to any gene: 7. The CDR3 has 15 amino acids. The chain's CDR3 is CASSPPGGGSTEAFF. The CDR3 DNA follows: TGTGCCAGCTCACCGCCAGGGGGCGGGAGCACTGAAGCTTTCTTT. The whole variable domain, filled in from reference TRBV18 and TRBJ1-1, reads NAGVMQNPRHLVRRRGQEARLRCSPMKGHSHVYWYRQLPEEGLKFMVYLQKENIIDESGMPKERFSAEFPKEGPSILRIQQVVRGDSAAYFCASSPPGGGSTEAFFGQGTRLTVV.

The V call is TRBV24-1, the J call TRBJ2-5; 7 bases line up with TRBD1. Trimming removed 3 bases from V and 1 base from J; junction bases left unmatched: 4. Germline V gene sequence: CDR1 KGHDR, CDR2 SFDVKD. CDR3 size: 15 residues. The CDR3 DNA is TGTGCCACCAGTGATCTACAGGGGACCCAAGAGACCCAGTACTTC. It yields the protein CATSDLQGTQETQYF.

The chain combines TRBV7-9 with TRBJ2-5; 11 nucleotides line up with TRBD1. The CDR3 covers 17 residues. Germline-derived CDR1 and CDR2 are SEHNR and FQNEAQ (reference sequence). Trimming took 1 base from V and 5 from J; bases not matched to a gene: 9. For the CDR3, the DNA is TGTGCCAGCAGCTTAGTGGGGCGGACAGGGGGCGCGGAGACCCAGTACTTC. Translated: CASSLVGRTGGAETQYF.

In this sample, this clone turned up a few times. CDR3 nucleotides: TGTGCCAGCGGAACGAGGGACAGGTCAAGGACACCCCTCCACTTT. Translation gives CASGTRDRSRTPLHF. The chain couples TRBV6-5 to TRBJ1-6, with 8 bases lining up with TRBD1. V lost 8 bases, J lost 11 bases, and 14 bases stayed unmatched. This CDR3 region has 15 residues. Germline lookup yields CDR1 MNHEY and CDR2 SVGAGI.

The rearrangement links TRBV6-5 to TRBJ1-5; 8 nucleotides match TRBD1. Germline CDR1 is MNHEY and CDR2 is SVGAGI. Unmatched junction bases numbered 7, after V lost 2 bases and J lost 7 bases. The CDR3 consists of 15 residues. This CDR3 is CASSYGRTGNQPQHF. The CDR3 DNA is TGTGCCAGCAGTTACGGGAGGACAGGGAACCAGCCCCAGCATTTT.

The genes are TRBV2 and TRBJ2-1; D perhaps matches TRBD1 (6 bases). The germline CDR1 and CDR2 sequences are SNHLY and FYNNEI. The CDR3 covers 15 residues. V gave up 4 bases and J gave up 4 bases, with 14 bases separating them. The CDR3 loop reads CASSGSGVGYNEQFF. In DNA, the CDR3 is TGTGCCAGCAGTGGGTCAGGGGTAGGGTACAATGAGCAGTTCTTC.

V usage is TRBV15 and J usage is TRBJ2-2; no reliable D call. CDR3 length: 14 residues. With 0 bases removed from V and 7 bases from J, the gap between germline ends came to 9 bases. The germline V gene has CDR1 LNHNV and CDR2 YYDKDF (reference sequence). CDR3 coding DNA: TGTGCCACCAGCAGAGATTGGAGCCGCGGGGAGCTGTTTTTT. Its translation is CATSRDWSRGELFF.

V usage is TRBV28 and J usage is TRBJ1-1; 8 bases map to TRBD1. This CDR3 region has 14 residues. Germline assignment: CDR1 MDHEN and CDR2 SYDVKM. J was trimmed by 3 bases and V by 5 bases; bases with no gene match: 5. The CDR3 loop is CASSTTGGDTEAFF. The DNA for the CDR3 is TGTGCCAGCAGTACAACAGGGGGGGACACTGAAGCTTTCTTT.

This clone has just one count. V is TRBV2 and J is TRBJ2-2; a possible D gene is TRBD1 (6 bases). This CDR3 is built from 14 residues. V lost 8 bases to trimming and J lost 6 bases, with 16 bases between them. Germline CDR1 is SNHLY and CDR2 is FYNNEI. CDR3 DNA: TGTGCCAGCCAAACAGGGATGGGCTCCGGGGAGCTGTTTTTT. Translated, it gives CASQTGMGSGELFF.

The chain uses TRBV6-5 and TRBJ1-4; weak D call: TRBD1 (6 bases). The CDR3 covers 15 residues. In germline, CDR1 is MNHEY, CDR2 SVGAGI. Trimming pared 8 bases from V and 0 bases from J, leaving 13 bases between. The CDR3 loop is CASGLTGTTNEKLFF. DNA of the CDR3: TGTGCCAGCGGGCTAACAGGGACAACTAATGAAAAACTGTTTTTT.

The chain is built from TRBV5-8 and TRBJ2-3; 13 bases fit TRBD2. Germline CDR1 SGHTS, CDR2 YDEGEE. There are 17 residues in the CDR3. V lost 4 bases, J lost 0 bases, and 5 bases stayed unmatched. The CDR3 protein is CASSLGTSGISTDTQYF. CDR3 bases: TGTGCCAGCAGCCTCGGGACTAGCGGGATAAGCACAGATACGCAGTATTTT.

The gene calls are TRBV21-1 and TRBJ1-1; the D segment call TRBD1 is taken from the table without a DNA check. TRBV21-1 is a listed pseudogene. CDR3 length: 18 amino acids. CDR3 in DNA: TGTGCCAGCAGCAAAGTGCGCGCGTACGGACAAGGGGTTGGCGGAGCTTTCTTT. Translation gives CASSKVRAYGQGVGGAFF.

By proportion, this clone is medium-sized (0.01 to 0.1%). The rearrangement links TRBV29-1 to TRBJ2-1; 7 nucleotides line up with TRBD1. CDR3 length equals 15 residues. The V gene end was trimmed by 6 bases and the J gene end by 5 bases; junction bases not matched to a gene: 13. Germline V gene lookup returns CDR1 SQVTM and CDR2 ANQGSEA. This chain's CDR3 is CSVEPADRVNNEQFF. The CDR3 region has the DNA TGCAGCGTCGAACCCGCCGACAGGGTAAACAATGAGCAGTTCTTC.

This clone was counted a single time. The rearrangement uses TRBV2 and TRBJ1-1; D may be TRBD1 (6 bases). Germline V gene data show CDR1 as SNHLY and CDR2 as FYNNEI. There are 13 residues in the CDR3. The ends were cut back, 4 bases at V and 2 bases at J, with 8 bases in the middle. The CDR3 DNA follows: TGTGCCAGCAGTGGACAGGAAAACACTGAAGCTTTCTTT. Translated, it gives CASSGQENTEAFF.

This chain uses TRBV6-2 or TRBV6-3 with TRBJ2-1, with TRBD1 as a possible D gene (6 bases). The V end lost 5 bases, the J end lost 4 bases, and 12 bases lay between the germline ends. Germline values: CDR1 MNHEY, CDR2 SVGEGT. The CDR3 spans 14 residues. The CDR3 DNA follows: TGTGCCAGCAGTCGACAGGTGAATTACAATGAGCAGTTCTTC. It specifies CASSRQVNYNEQFF.

This chain uses TRBV5-6 with TRBJ2-1; D possibly corresponds to TRBD2 (5 bases). The CDR3 has 15 residues. The germline V and J ends were trimmed by 1 base and 3 bases, with 11 bases remaining between them. Looked up from germline, CDR1 is SGHDT and CDR2 is YYEEEE. The CDR3 reads CASSLMRVLYNEQFF. The CDR3 nucleotides read TGTGCCAGCAGCTTGATGAGGGTTCTCTACAATGAGCAGTTCTTC.

The gene calls are TRBV24-1 and TRBJ2-3; TRBD2 is a possible D gene (5 bases). The CDR3 loop spans 15 amino acids. In germline, CDR1 is KGHDR, CDR2 SFDVKD. The germline V and J ends were trimmed by 5 bases and 5 bases, with 16 bases remaining between them. The CDR3 reads CATSAGATREDTQYF. The CDR3 nucleotides are TGTGCCACCAGTGCAGGCGCTACCCGGGAAGATACGCAGTATTTT.